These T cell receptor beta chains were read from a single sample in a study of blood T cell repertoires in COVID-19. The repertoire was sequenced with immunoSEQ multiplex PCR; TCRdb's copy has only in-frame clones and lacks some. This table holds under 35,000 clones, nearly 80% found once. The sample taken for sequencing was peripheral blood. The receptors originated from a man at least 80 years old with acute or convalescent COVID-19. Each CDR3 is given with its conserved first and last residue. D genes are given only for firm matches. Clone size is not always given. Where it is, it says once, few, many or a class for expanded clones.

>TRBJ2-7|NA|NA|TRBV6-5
CASSYGASGAYEQYF
TGTGCCAGCAGTTACGGGGCTTCAGGGGCCTACGAGCAGTACTTC
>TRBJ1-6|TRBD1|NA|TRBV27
CASSPTGNNSPLHF
TGTGCCAGCAGTCCGACAGGGAATAATTCACCCCTCCACTTT
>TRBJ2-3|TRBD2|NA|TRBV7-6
CASSFSGGLTDTQYF
TGTGCCAGCAGCTTTAGCGGGGGTCTGACAGATACGCAGTATTTT
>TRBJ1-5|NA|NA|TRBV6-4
CASSDEQGEGNQPQHF
TGTGCCAGCAGTGACGAACAGGGTGAAGGAAATCAGCCCCAGCATTTT
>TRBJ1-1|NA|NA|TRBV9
CASSVTGNSEAFF
TGTGCCAGCAGCGTCACCGGGAACTCTGAAGCTTTCTTT
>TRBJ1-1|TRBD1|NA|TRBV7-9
CASSLAGQGEAFF
TGTGCCAGCAGCTTAGCGGGACAGGGTGAAGCTTTCTTT
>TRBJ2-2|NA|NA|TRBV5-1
CASSWRVNTGELFF
TGCGCCAGCAGCTGGCGGGTTAACACCGGGGAGCTGTTTTTT
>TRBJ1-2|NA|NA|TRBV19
CASSIGVRESYGYTF
TGTGCCAGTAGTATCGGTGTGCGAGAAAGCTATGGCTACACCTTC
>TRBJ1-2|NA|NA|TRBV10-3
CAISEVPRYGYTF
TGTGCCATCAGTGAGGTCCCGCGGTATGGCTACACCTTC
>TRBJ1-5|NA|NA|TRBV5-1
CASSLVAGTNQPQHF
TGCGCCAGCAGCTTAGTGGCAGGGACTAATCAGCCCCAGCATTTT
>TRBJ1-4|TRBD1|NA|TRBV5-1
CASSPGQGSNEKLFF
TGCGCCAGCAGCCCCGGACAGGGATCGAATGAAAAACTGTTTTTT
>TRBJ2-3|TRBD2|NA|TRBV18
CASSPTAGVGVTDTQYF
TGTGCCAGCTCACCCACCGCGGGAGTAGGCGTCACAGATACGCAGTATTTT
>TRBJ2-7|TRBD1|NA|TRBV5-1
CASSLEGQGLNEQYF
TGCGCCAGCAGCTTGGAGGGACAGGGATTAAACGAGCAGTACTTC
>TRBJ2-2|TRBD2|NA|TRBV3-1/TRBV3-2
CASSPPSGGTGELFF
TGTGCCAGCAGCCCCCCCAGCGGGGGGACCGGGGAGCTGTTTTTT
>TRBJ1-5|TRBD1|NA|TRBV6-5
CARRTGRNQPQHF
TGTGCCAGGCGGACAGGTCGAAATCAGCCCCAGCATTTT
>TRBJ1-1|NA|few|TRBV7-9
CASSRIDEAFF
TGTGCCAGCAGCCGTATAGATGAAGCTTTCTTT
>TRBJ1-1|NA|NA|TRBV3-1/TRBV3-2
CASSHFRGDGEAFF
TGTGCCAGCAGCCATTTCCGAGGAGACGGTGAAGCTTTCTTT
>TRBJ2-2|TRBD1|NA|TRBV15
CATSRRWTGGNTGELFF
TGTGCCACCAGCAGGCGTTGGACAGGGGGCAACACCGGGGAGCTGTTTTTT
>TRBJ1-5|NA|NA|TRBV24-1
CATSDRNQPQHF
TGTGCCACCAGCGACAGAAATCAGCCCCAGCATTTT
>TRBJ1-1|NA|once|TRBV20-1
CSARAGTEAFF
TGCAGTGCTAGAGCCGGGACTGAAGCTTTCTTT
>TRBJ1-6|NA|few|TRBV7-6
CASSQGYRGPYNSPLHF
TGTGCCAGCAGCCAGGGTTATCGCGGCCCCTATAATTCACCCCTCCACTTT
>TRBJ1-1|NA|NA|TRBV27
CASSLSGPNTEAFF
TGTGCCAGCAGTTTAAGCGGACCCAACACTGAAGCTTTCTTT
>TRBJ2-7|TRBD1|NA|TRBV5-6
CASSFWAGTGDYEQYF
TGTGCCAGCAGCTTCTGGGCCGGGACAGGCGACTACGAGCAGTACTTC
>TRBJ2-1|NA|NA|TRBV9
CASSDRPGNEQFF
TGTGCCAGCAGCGACCGCCCGGGCAATGAGCAGTTCTTC
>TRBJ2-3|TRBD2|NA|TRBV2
CATNMAGGGRDTQYF
TGTGCCACCAACATGGCTGGCGGGGGGCGAGATACGCAGTATTTT
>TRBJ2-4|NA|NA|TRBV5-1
CASSRTSEVAIQYF
TGCGCCAGCAGCCGGACTTCGGAGGTAGCCATTCAGTACTTC
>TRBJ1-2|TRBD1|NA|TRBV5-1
CASSSGQGASYGYTF
TGCGCCAGCAGCTCGGGACAGGGGGCGAGCTATGGCTACACCTTC
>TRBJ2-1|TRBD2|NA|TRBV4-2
CASSRGLVEVNEQFF
TGTGCCAGCAGCCGTGGACTAGTTGAGGTCAATGAGCAGTTCTTC
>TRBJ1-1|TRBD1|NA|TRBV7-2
CASSYRTGDTEAFF
TGTGCCAGCAGCTACCGGACAGGGGACACTGAAGCTTTCTTT
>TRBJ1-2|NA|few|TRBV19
CASSTVWSVTTNYGYTF
TGTGCCAGTAGTACGGTTTGGTCAGTTACTACTAACTATGGCTACACCTTC
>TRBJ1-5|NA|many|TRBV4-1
CASSQGSGEQPQHF
TGCGCCAGCAGCCAAGGGTCTGGGGAGCAGCCCCAGCATTTT
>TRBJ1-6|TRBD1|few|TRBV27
CAKRFGTAVPIHF
TGTGCCAAGAGGTTCGGGACAGCCGTACCGATCCACTTT